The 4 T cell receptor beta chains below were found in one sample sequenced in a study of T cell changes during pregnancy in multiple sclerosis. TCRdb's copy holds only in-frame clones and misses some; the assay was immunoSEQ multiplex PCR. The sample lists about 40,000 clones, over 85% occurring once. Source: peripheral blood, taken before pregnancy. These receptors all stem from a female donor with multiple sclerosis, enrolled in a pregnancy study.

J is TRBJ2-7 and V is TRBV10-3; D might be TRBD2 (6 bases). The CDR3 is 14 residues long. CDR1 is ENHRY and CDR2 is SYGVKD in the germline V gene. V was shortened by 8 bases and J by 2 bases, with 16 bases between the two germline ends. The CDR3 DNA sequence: TGTGCCATCTTGGAGCGGGTGGGACCCTACGAGCAGTACTTC. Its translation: CAILERVGPYEQYF.

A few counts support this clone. DNA of the CDR3: TGTGCCAGCTCACCACCAGTACGGACAGGGATTGAATTGTACGAGCAGTACTTC. Its protein product is CASSPPVRTGIELYEQYF. V is TRBV18 and J is TRBJ2-7; 8 bases match TRBD1. The germline gives CDR1 KGHSH, CDR2 LQKENI. This CDR3 contains 18 residues. Trimming removed 0 bases from V and 4 bases from J; junction bases left unmatched: 14.

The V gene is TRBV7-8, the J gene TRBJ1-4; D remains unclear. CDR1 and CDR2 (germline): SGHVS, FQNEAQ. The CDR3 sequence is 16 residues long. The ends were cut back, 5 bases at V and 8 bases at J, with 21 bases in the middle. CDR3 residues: CASSTPDSPPGEKLFF. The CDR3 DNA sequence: TGTGCCAGCAGCACCCCGGATTCGCCTCCAGGAGAAAAACTGTTTTTT.

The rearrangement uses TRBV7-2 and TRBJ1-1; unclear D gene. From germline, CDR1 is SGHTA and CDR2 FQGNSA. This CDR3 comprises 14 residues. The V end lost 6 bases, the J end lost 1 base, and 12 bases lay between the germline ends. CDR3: CASRWELGNTEAFF. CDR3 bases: TGTGCCAGCAGGTGGGAGTTGGGGAACACTGAAGCTTTCTTT.